Sequencing of this T cell receptor beta chain was carried out in a study of blood T cell repertoires in COVID-19. The method was immunoSEQ multiplex PCR; TCRdb's version includes in-frame clones alone and lacks a portion of them. The repertoire holds 200,000 to 300,000 clones, with about nine tenths as singletons. The CDR3 length is 14 residues. Germline CDR1 is ENHRY and CDR2 is SYGVKD. J lost 3 bases, V lost 6 bases, and 3 bases had no gene match. Sequences were obtained from PBMCs or T cells enriched from blood (not recorded which). The TCR sequence derives from a woman aged 40-49 years with acute COVID-19. V is TRBV10-3 and J is TRBJ2-2; TRBD1 aligns across 8 bases. The chain's CDR3 is CAISSDRDTGELFF. The CDR3 DNA is TGTGCCATCAGCTCGGACAGGGACACCGGGGAGCTGTTTTTT.